The 8 T cell receptor beta chains given below trace back to one sample, sequenced in a study of identifying expanded T cells in peripheral blood. Profiling relied on immunoSEQ multiplex PCR, and the TCRdb table lists in-frame clones only, not all of them. Of about 85,000 clones in the sample, 70% to 90% were seen once. The material sequenced was blood. The receptors stem from a person aged 18 to 75 in good health.

The chain links TRBV6-6 to TRBJ2-5, with TRBD2 identical over 9 bases. This CDR3 has 16 residues. V trimming: 5 bases; J trimming: 4 bases; junction bases outside the gene matches: 11. In germline, CDR1 is MNHNY, CDR2 SVGAGI (reference sequence). The DNA for the CDR3 is TGTGCCAGCAGTACCAGTTCGCGGGGGGGCGCAGAGACCCAGTACTTC. Its translation: CASSTSSRGGAETQYF.

The chain couples TRBV4-3 to TRBJ2-1, with 7 bases matching TRBD2. Germline loops: CDR1 LGHNA, CDR2 YSLEER. The CDR3 contains 18 residues. J gave up 7 bases and V 0 bases, and 15 bases lay outside the gene matches. The CDR3 loop reads CASSQDLLGGRAVNEQFF. The CDR3 region has the DNA TGCGCCAGCAGCCAAGATCTCCTTGGTGGGAGGGCCGTGAATGAGCAGTTCTTC.

The chain links TRBV5-1 to TRBJ1-5; a possible D gene is TRBD1 (5 bases). V lost 4 bases and J lost 3, with 14 bases in between. This CDR3 is 15 amino acids long. The germline V gene encodes CDR1 SGHRS and CDR2 YFSETQ. CDR3: CASSIVGGLNQPQHF. The CDR3 DNA sequence: TGCGCCAGCAGCATTGTCGGGGGACTCAATCAGCCCCAGCATTTT.

The J gene is TRBJ1-1, the V gene TRBV11-2, with 8 bases matching TRBD1. CDR1 and CDR2 from the germline V gene are SGHAT and FQNNGV. V lost 6 bases, J lost 7 bases, and 4 bases stayed unmatched. The CDR3 contains 12 residues. The CDR3 spells CASRTGTGEAFF. The DNA for the CDR3 is TGTGCCAGCAGAACCGGGACAGGTGAAGCTTTCTTT.

The chain combines TRBV19 with TRBJ2-5; D is unclear. The germline V and J ends were trimmed by 3 bases and 5 bases, with 16 bases remaining between them. The CDR3 contains 15 residues. Germline CDR1 and CDR2: LNHDA and SQIVND (reference sequence). CDR3 DNA sequence: TGTGCCAGTAGTATTTTAGGATATTTGAGTGAGACCCAGTACTTC. Protein: CASSILGYLSETQYF.

The V and J genes are TRBV10-3 and TRBJ1-3; 9 bases match TRBD1. In germline, CDR1 is ENHRY, CDR2 SYGVKD. The junction had 10 bases not matched to a gene; V was cut back by 2 bases and J by 5 bases. The CDR3 loop spans 17 amino acids. CDR3 sequence reads: CAISETSPGQGRNTIYF. The DNA for the CDR3 is TGTGCCATCAGTGAGACCTCCCCGGGACAGGGAAGAAACACCATATATTTT.

This clone was found a few times. The CDR3 reads CASSLNYEQYF. The CDR3 nucleotides read TGTGCCAGCAGCTTAAACTACGAGCAGTACTTC. The rearrangement joins TRBV7-9 to TRBJ2-7; D not certain. V lost 2 bases and J lost 3, with 2 bases in between. The CDR3 totals 11 residues. Germline V lookup: CDR1 SEHNR, CDR2 FQNEAQ (reference sequence).

About this clone: The junction differs from germline at one of its ends, possibly a read error. V and J are TRBV5-4 and TRBJ2-5, with D tentatively TRBD1 (6 bases). CDR1 and CDR2 (germline): SGHNT, YYREEE (reference sequence). The CDR3 has 14 residues. DNA of the CDR3: TGTGCCAGCAGTTTGGACAGTTACCAAGAGACCCAGTACTTC. It codes for CASSLDSYQETQYF.